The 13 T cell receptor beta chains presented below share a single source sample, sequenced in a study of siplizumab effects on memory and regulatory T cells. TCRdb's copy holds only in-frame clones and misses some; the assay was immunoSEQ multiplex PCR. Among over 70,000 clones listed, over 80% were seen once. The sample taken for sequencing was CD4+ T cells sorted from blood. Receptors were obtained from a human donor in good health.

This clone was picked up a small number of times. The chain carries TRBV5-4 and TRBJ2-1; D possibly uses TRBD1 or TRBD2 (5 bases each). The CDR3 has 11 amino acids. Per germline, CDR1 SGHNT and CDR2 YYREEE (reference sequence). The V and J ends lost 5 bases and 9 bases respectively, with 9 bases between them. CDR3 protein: CASSGGGEQFF. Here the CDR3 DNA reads TGTGCCAGCAGTGGGGGTGGTGAGCAGTTCTTC. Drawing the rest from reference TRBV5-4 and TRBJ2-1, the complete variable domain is ETGVTQSPTHLIKTRGQQVTLRCSSQSGHNTVSWYQQALGQGPQFIFQYYREEENGRGNFPPRFSGLQFPNYSSELNVNALELDDSALYLCASSGGGEQFFGPGTRLTVL.

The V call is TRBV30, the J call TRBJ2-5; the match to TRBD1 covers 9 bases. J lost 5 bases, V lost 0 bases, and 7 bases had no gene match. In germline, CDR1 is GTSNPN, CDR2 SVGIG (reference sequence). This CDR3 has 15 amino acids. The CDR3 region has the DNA TGTGCCTGGAGTGTACTTGGACAGGGGTTGGAGACCCAGTACTTC. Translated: CAWSVLGQGLETQYF.

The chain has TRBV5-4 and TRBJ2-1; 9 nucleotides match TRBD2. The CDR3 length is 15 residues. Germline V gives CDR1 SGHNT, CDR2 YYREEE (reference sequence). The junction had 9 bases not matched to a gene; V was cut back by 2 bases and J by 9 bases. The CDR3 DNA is TGTGCCAGCAGCTTTTGGGCGGGAGGGCCTGGTGAGCAGTTCTTC. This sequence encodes CASSFWAGGPGEQFF.

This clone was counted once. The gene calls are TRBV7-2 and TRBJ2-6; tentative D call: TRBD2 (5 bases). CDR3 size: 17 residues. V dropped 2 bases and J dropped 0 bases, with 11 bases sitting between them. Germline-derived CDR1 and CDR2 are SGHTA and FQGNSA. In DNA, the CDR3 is TGTGCCAGCAGCTTAATGGCAGGAGGCTCTGGGGCCAACGTCCTGACTTTC. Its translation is CASSLMAGGSGANVLTF.

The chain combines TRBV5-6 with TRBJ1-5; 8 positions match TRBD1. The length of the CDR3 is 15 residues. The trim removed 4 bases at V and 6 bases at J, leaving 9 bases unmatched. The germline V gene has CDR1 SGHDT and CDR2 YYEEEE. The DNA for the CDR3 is TGTGCCAGCAGCGTACGGTCAGGGGGCCCTCAGCCCCAGCATTTT. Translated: CASSVRSGGPQPQHF.

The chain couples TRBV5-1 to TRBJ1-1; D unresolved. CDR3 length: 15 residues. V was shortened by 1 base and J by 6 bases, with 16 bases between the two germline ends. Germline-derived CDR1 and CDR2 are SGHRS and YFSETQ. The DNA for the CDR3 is TGCGCCAGCAGCTTGACGGGTAATTTTTTCGCTGAAGCTTTCTTT. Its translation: CASSLTGNFFAEAFF.

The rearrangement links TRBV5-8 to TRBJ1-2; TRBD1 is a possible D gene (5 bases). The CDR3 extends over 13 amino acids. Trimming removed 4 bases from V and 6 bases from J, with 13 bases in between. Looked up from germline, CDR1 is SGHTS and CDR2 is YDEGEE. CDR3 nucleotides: TGTGCCAGCAGCCTGGGGCCGGGCCATGGCTACACCTTC. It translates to CASSLGPGHGYTF.

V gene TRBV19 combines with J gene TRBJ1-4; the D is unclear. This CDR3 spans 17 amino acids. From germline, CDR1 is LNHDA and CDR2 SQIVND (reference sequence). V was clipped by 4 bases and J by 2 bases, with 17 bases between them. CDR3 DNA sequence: TGTGCCAGTAGTACGAGGGCAGCCTCTTCGACTAATGAAAAACTGTTTTTT. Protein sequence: CASSTRAASSTNEKLFF.

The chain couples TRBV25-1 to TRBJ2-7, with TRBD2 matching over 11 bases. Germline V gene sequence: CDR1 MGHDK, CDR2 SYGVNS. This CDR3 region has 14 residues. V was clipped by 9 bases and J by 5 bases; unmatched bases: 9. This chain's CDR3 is CASEGTSGRDEQYF. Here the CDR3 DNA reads TGTGCCAGTGAAGGGACTAGCGGACGGGACGAGCAGTACTTC.

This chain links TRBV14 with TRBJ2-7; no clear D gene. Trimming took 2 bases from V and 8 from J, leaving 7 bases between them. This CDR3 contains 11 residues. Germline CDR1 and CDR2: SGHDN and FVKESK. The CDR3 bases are TGTGCCAGCAGCCAACTAGATAAGCAGTACTTC. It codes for CASSQLDKQYF.

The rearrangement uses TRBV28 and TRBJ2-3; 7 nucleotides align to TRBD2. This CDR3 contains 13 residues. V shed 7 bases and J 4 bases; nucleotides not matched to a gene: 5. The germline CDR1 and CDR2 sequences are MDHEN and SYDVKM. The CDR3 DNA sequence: TGTGCCAGCATTGGCGGGAGAGCAGATACGCAGTATTTT. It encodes CASIGGRADTQYF.

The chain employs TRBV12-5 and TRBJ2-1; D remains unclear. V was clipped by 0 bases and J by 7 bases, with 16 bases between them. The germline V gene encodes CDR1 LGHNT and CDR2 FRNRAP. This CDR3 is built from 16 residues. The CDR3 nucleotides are TGTGCTAGTGGTTTGGTACTCTTTAGATCTGGGAATGAGCAGTTCTTC. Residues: CASGLVLFRSGNEQFF.

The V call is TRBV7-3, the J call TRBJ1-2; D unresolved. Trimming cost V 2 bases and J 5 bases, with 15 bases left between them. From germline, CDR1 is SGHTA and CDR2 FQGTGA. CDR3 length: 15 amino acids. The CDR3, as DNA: TGTGCCAGCAGCTTAGCGGCCTCGGTCGATTATGGCTACACCTTC. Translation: CASSLAASVDYGYTF.